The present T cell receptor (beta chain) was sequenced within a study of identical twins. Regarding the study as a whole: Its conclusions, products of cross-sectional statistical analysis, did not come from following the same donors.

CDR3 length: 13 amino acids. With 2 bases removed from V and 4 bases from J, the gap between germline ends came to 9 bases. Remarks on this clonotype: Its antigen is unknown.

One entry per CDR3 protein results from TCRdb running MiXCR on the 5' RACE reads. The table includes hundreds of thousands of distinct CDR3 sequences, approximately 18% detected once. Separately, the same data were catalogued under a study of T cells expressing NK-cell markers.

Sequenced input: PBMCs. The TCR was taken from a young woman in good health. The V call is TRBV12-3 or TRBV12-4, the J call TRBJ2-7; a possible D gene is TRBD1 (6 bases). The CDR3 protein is CASSLTGLYEQYF. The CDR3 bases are TGTGCCAGCAGTTTAACAGGGCTTTACGAGCAGTACTTC.